The 10 T cell receptor beta chains in this list originate from one sample, sequenced in a study of regulatory T cells in long-lasting Graves disease. Time point given: newly diagnosed GD, antithyroid drugs for less than 3 months. The TCR library was prepared using RNA isolated from PBMCs. iRepertoire HTBI primers and Arm-PCR of CDR3 regions built TCR beta libraries. A single record per CDR3 protein comes from TCRdb applying MiXCR to the multiplex PCR reads. The sample contains approximately 400,000 distinct CDR3 sequences, approximately 16% of which appear only once. These same records also appear under a second study, on T cells in Graves' hyperthyroidism and ophthalmopathy.

This sample comprised peripheral blood mononuclear cells (PBMCs), obtained at new diagnosis, from a patient treated with antithyroid drugs. These receptors all come from a woman between 40 and 55 years old with Graves disease.

In this sample, this clonotype turned up a few times. A much larger clone lies a single base off, so this may be a read error. The CDR3 here is CASSGRSSGGGELFF. The CDR3 bases are TGTGCCAGCAGCGGTAGGTCCTCGGGCGGCGGGGAGCTGTTTTTT. The V and J genes are TRBV11-2 and TRBJ2-2; D gene ambiguous. CDR3 length equals 15 residues. The ends were cut back, 5 bases at V and 7 bases at J, with 17 bases in the middle. CDR1 SGHAT and CDR2 FQNNGV come from the germline V gene.

This clonotype occurred many times. The chain couples TRBV6-5 to TRBJ1-1; weak D call: TRBD1 (6 bases). The ends were cut back, 2 bases at V and 6 bases at J, with 13 bases in the middle. CDR1 and CDR2 (germline): MNHEY, SVGAGI. The CDR3 extends over 14 amino acids. The CDR3 nucleotides are TGTGCCAGCAGTTACGGGGGGACAACCGCTGAAGCTTTCTTT. Translation gives CASSYGGTTAEAFF.

The chain joins TRBV18 to TRBJ1-6; 9 nucleotides agree with TRBD1. The germline CDR1 and CDR2 sequences are KGHSH and LQKENI. V shed 7 bases and J 9 bases; nucleotides not matched to a gene: 7. The CDR3 covers 14 residues. CDR3 bases: TGTGCCAGCTTTTCCGGGACAGGGAGTTCACCCCTCCACTTT. Residues: CASFSGTGSSPLHF. The whole variable domain, remainder taken from reference TRBV18 and TRBJ1-6, is NAGVMQNPRHLVRRRGQEARLRCSPMKGHSHVYWYRQLPEEGLKFMVYLQKENIIDESGMPKERFSAEFPKEGPSILRIQQVVRGDSAAYFCASFSGTGSSPLHFGNGTRLTVT.

This clonotype was recorded at least ten times. The J gene is TRBJ2-1, the V gene TRBV30; 9 nucleotides agree with TRBD2. V shed 3 bases, J shed 4 bases, and the junction held 7 bases outside the gene matches. This CDR3 spans 15 amino acids. Looked up from germline, CDR1 is GTSNPN and CDR2 is SVGIG (reference sequence). The CDR3: CAWRGGLADYNEQFF. The CDR3, as DNA: TGTGCCTGGAGGGGGGGACTAGCTGATTACAATGAGCAGTTCTTC.

This clonotype was counted at least ten times. The chain carries TRBV3-1 and TRBJ1-5, with 7 bases aligning to TRBD1. The CDR3 totals 15 residues. The V gene's germline CDR1 is LGHDT and CDR2 YNNKEL (reference sequence). The J segment lost 6 bases and the V segment lost 2 bases, leaving 7 bases of the junction unmatched. The CDR3 coding sequence is TGTGCCAGCAGCCAAAGTCGGACAGGCGTTCAGCCCCAGCATTTT. Translated, it gives CASSQSRTGVQPQHF.

This clonotype was counted between two and nine times. The chain uses TRBV19 and TRBJ1-1; D is perhaps TRBD1 (6 bases). Trimming pared 5 bases from V and 0 bases from J, leaving 16 bases between. Germline V gene lookup returns CDR1 LNHDA and CDR2 SQIVND (reference sequence). The CDR3 loop spans 16 amino acids. The CDR3, as DNA: TGTGCCAGTAGTCCCCCGACAGGCTATATGAACACTGAAGCTTTCTTT. Its translation: CASSPPTGYMNTEAFF.

On this clonotype itself: A read error likely explains this, since a far larger clone differs by one base. The rearrangement joins TRBV28 to TRBJ2-5; 8 bases map to TRBD2. The better agreement between TRBJ2-1 and the DNA end casts doubt on the J call. The CDR3 covers 16 residues. Germline CDR1 and CDR2: MDHEN and SYDVKM. The DNA of the CDR3 is TGTGCCAGCAGTCCCCGGACTAGCCGTCCCCTGGGGGGGCAGTTCTTC. Translated, it gives CASSPRTSRPLGGQFF.

This clonotype came up many times. The CDR3 nucleotides are TGTGCCAGCAGCCAGCGATCAGGGCCTGGGGCCAACGTCCTGACTTTC. Amino acids: CASSQRSGPGANVLTF. The chain is built from TRBV7-6 and TRBJ2-6; D is perhaps TRBD1 (5 bases). The CDR3 length is 16 residues. Trimming took 5 bases from V and 2 from J, leaving 13 bases between them. CDR1 is SGHVS and CDR2 is FNYEAQ in the germline V gene.

This clonotype was detected ten times or more. The J gene is TRBJ2-7, the V gene TRBV27, with 8 bases identical to TRBD2. CDR1 MNHEY and CDR2 SMNVEV come from the germline V gene (reference sequence). CDR3 length equals 16 residues. V trimming: 5 bases; J trimming: 4 bases; junction bases outside the gene matches: 13. CDR3 region: CASSIRPGLGGYEQYF. The CDR3 DNA is TGTGCCAGCAGTATTCGGCCGGGACTAGGAGGATACGAGCAGTACTTC.

This clonotype was seen at least ten times. J is TRBJ2-3 and V is TRBV29-1, with 9 bases aligning to TRBD2. Germline V gives CDR1 SQVTM, CDR2 ANQGSEA. The CDR3 has 14 residues. The J segment lost 5 bases and the V segment lost 4 bases, leaving 7 bases of the junction unmatched. This CDR3 reads CSVVAGVLGDTQYF. The CDR3 DNA is TGCAGCGTTGTAGCGGGAGTTTTGGGAGATACGCAGTATTTT.